The 20 T cell receptor beta chains reported below all come from one sample, sequenced in a study of PD-1 blockade in classical Hodgkin lymphoma (dated by TCRdb to the early 2020s). Library prep was done by the immunoSEQ multiplex PCR assay. This immuneACCESS table, as held by TCRdb, lists in-frame sequences with V and J called but not all clones. Of the missing ones, under half trace to an unresolved V gene in checked studies; the others have no known cause. This sample holds roughly 97,000 clones; around 80% were observed only once. Jointly, the top ten make up 9% to 15% of the sample. The time point label for this specimen denotes: cycle 1 day 1 (C1D1), immediately before nivolumab initiation. Relapse after autologous stem cell transplantation had occurred in all trial patients, and cohorts A, B and C were distinguished by prior brentuximab vedotin exposure. This specimen was peripheral blood mononuclear cells (PBMCs), taken at baseline. The receptor set was obtained from a human donor with classical Hodgkin lymphoma.

The V and J genes are TRBV5-4 and TRBJ2-2; the D is unclear. Trimming removed 4 bases at V and 5 bases at J, with 15 bases between. This CDR3 is built from 15 residues. CDR1 is SGHNT and CDR2 is YYREEE in the germline V gene (reference sequence). The DNA for the CDR3 is TGTGCCAGCAGCCCTGGGCTTAAGGGAACCGGGGAGCTGTTTTTT. It specifies CASSPGLKGTGELFF.

Concerning this clone itself: Compared with germline, one end of the junction differs, possibly owing to a read error. The V gene is TRBV14, the J gene TRBJ2-6; D is unresolved. CDR1 is SGHDN and CDR2 is FVKESK in the germline V gene. CDR3 length: 16 amino acids. The chain's CDR3 is CASSQDWGSGANVLTF. CDR3 sequence (DNA): TGTGCCAGCAGTCAAGATTGGGGTTCTGGGGCCAACGTCCTGACTTTC.

This clone was picked up a small number of times. The V gene is TRBV7-8, the J gene TRBJ2-7, with D perhaps TRBD1 or TRBD2 (5 bases each). Deletions cut 8 bases from V and 3 bases from J, with 17 bases between. This CDR3 spans 14 amino acids. Germline CDR1 is SGHVS and CDR2 is FQNEAQ. DNA of the CDR3: TGTGCCAGCCGGAGTCGGGACCATATCTACGAGCAGTACTTC. Amino acid sequence: CASRSRDHIYEQYF.

The chain joins TRBV30 to TRBJ2-3, with a possible D match to TRBD1 (6 bases). Germline CDR1 and CDR2: GTSNPN and SVGIG (reference sequence). This CDR3 region has 14 residues. Between the trimmed V and J ends, which lost 1 base and 6 bases, there was a span of 14 bases. CDR3 in amino acids: CAWSDPRGPDTQYF. The CDR3 DNA reads TGTGCCTGGAGTGACCCCAGGGGTCCCGATACGCAGTATTTT. Full variable domain (remainder filled in from reference TRBV30 and TRBJ2-3): SQTIHQWPATLVQPVGSPLSLECTVEGTSNPNLYWYRQAAGRGLQLLFYSVGIGQISSEVPQNLSASRPQDRQFILSSKKLLLSDSGFYLCAWSDPRGPDTQYFGPGTRLTVL.

This clone occurred many times. Different DNA sequences within this sample yield the same CDR3. The chain combines TRBV6-5 with TRBJ2-2; 8 nucleotides agree with TRBD2. The CDR3 consists of 15 residues. Looked up from germline, CDR1 is MNHEY and CDR2 is SVGAGI. Losses at the gene ends were 0 bases for V and 7 bases for J; bases not matched to a gene: 4. The CDR3 coding sequence is TGTGCCAGCAGTTACTCCGGACTAGCAGGCGGGGAGCTGTTTTTT. It codes for CASSYSGLAGGELFF.

The chain combines TRBV9 with TRBJ2-3, with 10 bases identical to TRBD2. This CDR3 comprises 17 residues. Per germline, CDR1 SGDLS and CDR2 YYNGEE. V gave up 0 bases and J gave up 5 bases; unmatched junction bases: 9. This CDR3 is CASSVGLAGAVGDTQYF. The CDR3 bases are TGTGCCAGCAGCGTAGGTCTAGCGGGAGCGGTTGGAGATACGCAGTATTTT.

V and J are TRBV9 and TRBJ2-3, with a possible D match to TRBD2 (6 bases). The CDR3 is 14 amino acids. Germline V gene lookup returns CDR1 SGDLS and CDR2 YYNGEE. Trimming removed 6 bases at V and 0 bases at J, with 11 bases between. The CDR3 DNA follows: TGTGCCAGCACTAAGGGACTCAGCACAGATACGCAGTATTTT. Amino acids: CASTKGLSTDTQYF.

This chain joins TRBV7-2 and TRBJ2-3; D may correspond to TRBD1 or TRBD2 (5 bases each). V lost 2 bases and J 5 bases, leaving 8 bases between the germline ends. The CDR3 extends over 13 amino acids. Germline CDR1 and CDR2: SGHTA and FQGNSA. CDR3 loop: CASSLFGGDTQYF. DNA of the CDR3: TGTGCCAGCAGCTTATTTGGGGGAGATACGCAGTATTTT. The full variable domain, rest sourced from reference TRBV7-2 and TRBJ2-3, is GAGVSQSPSNKVTEKGKDVELRCDPISGHTALYWYRQSLGQGLEFLIYFQGNSAPDKSGLPSDRFSAERTGGSVSTLTIQRTQQEDSAVYLCASSLFGGDTQYFGPGTRLTVL.

The V and J genes are TRBV25-1 and TRBJ2-7; TRBD1 matches 7 bases. Germline V gene sequence: CDR1 MGHDK, CDR2 SYGVNS. V shed 3 bases and J 5 bases; nucleotides not matched to a gene: 7. This CDR3 has 14 amino acids. Here the CDR3 reads CASSDATGSDEQYF. The CDR3 DNA is TGTGCCAGCAGTGACGCGACAGGGAGCGACGAGCAGTACTTC.

This clone is classed as medium-sized. V usage is TRBV9 and J usage is TRBJ2-1, with 9 bases lining up with TRBD2. The CDR3 has 17 residues. Trimming took 0 bases from V and 7 from J; bases not matched to a gene: 11. Germline V gene sequence: CDR1 SGDLS, CDR2 YYNGEE. This CDR3 is CASSVGAGGGSRNEQFF. The CDR3, as DNA: TGTGCCAGCAGCGTAGGTGCGGGAGGGGGTAGTAGGAATGAGCAGTTCTTC.

The chain has TRBV6-6 and TRBJ1-4; TRBD1 is a possible D gene (6 bases). This CDR3 is 13 amino acids long. Trimming removed 2 bases from V and 11 bases from J, with 12 bases in between. Per germline, CDR1 MNHNY and CDR2 SVGAGI (reference sequence). The CDR3 region has the DNA TGTGCCAGCAGTTACGGGGGGGGGCGGAAACTGTTTTTT. It specifies CASSYGGGRKLFF.

The V call is TRBV19, the J call TRBJ1-2; the D gene is possibly TRBD1 (6 bases). CDR1 LNHDA and CDR2 SQIVND come from the germline V gene (reference sequence). The CDR3 totals 13 residues. The ends were cut back, 2 bases at V and 5 bases at J, with 9 bases in the middle. CDR3 sequence: CASSISGQYGYTF. CDR3 nucleotides: TGTGCCAGTAGTATATCCGGACAGTATGGCTACACCTTC.

The CDR3 sequence: CASSEIYRNTEAFF. In DNA form, the CDR3 reads TGTGCCAGCAGTGAGATTTACAGGAACACTGAAGCTTTCTTT. V gene TRBV6-1 combines with J gene TRBJ1-1; no definite D call. This CDR3 spans 14 amino acids. The germline V gene encodes CDR1 MNHNS and CDR2 SASEGT. The V end lost 3 bases, the J end lost 1 base, and 9 bases lay between the germline ends.

This clone came up a few times. The rearrangement uses TRBV7-2 and TRBJ1-3; D is unresolved. The V gene lost 0 bases and the J gene lost 9 bases, with 12 bases spanning the gap. CDR1 is SGHTA, CDR2 FQGNSA, per germline. The CDR3 is 14 residues long. This chain's CDR3 is CASSLAPVLGTIYF. The CDR3 DNA reads as TGTGCCAGCAGCTTAGCGCCGGTGTTAGGCACCATATATTTT.

The rearrangement joins TRBV7-2 to TRBJ2-3; the match to TRBD2 covers 11 bases. V was pared by 5 bases and J by 5 bases, with 6 bases of the junction left unmatched. This CDR3 spans 15 amino acids. The germline CDR1 and CDR2 sequences are SGHTA and FQGNSA. The CDR3 DNA reads as TGTGCCAGCAGCCCACTAGCGGGAGTCTTAGATACGCAGTATTTT. Residues: CASSPLAGVLDTQYF.

This rearrangement joins TRBV10-3 to TRBJ2-7; 10 bases match TRBD2. CDR3 size: 15 residues. Germline CDR1 reads ENHRY; CDR2 reads SYGVKD. With 2 bases clipped from V and 2 bases from J, the junction kept 3 bases outside the gene matches. This CDR3 is CAISEIAGGTYEQYF. The CDR3 DNA is TGTGCCATCAGTGAGATAGCGGGAGGCACCTACGAGCAGTACTTC.

The chain has TRBV11-2 and TRBJ1-3; TRBD1 might be the D (6 bases). Between the trimmed V and J ends, which lost 1 base and 7 bases, there was a span of 14 bases. The CDR3 contains 15 residues. CDR1 and CDR2 (germline): SGHAT, FQNNGV. This CDR3 reads CASSLGRDRRNTIYF. In DNA form, the CDR3 reads TGTGCCAGCAGCTTAGGGAGAGACAGGCGGAACACCATATATTTT.

The CDR3 DNA follows: TGTGCCAGCAGTGGGGTGGCGGGAGCGGGGACCCAGTACTTC. This gives the protein CASSGVAGAGTQYF. The chain recombines TRBV2 with TRBJ2-5; 7 positions agree with TRBD2. Unmatched junction bases numbered 9, after V lost 4 bases and J lost 7 bases. There are 14 residues in the CDR3. Germline CDR1 SNHLY, CDR2 FYNNEI.

The genes are TRBV2 and TRBJ2-3; TRBD1 aligns across 9 bases. The CDR3 covers 15 residues. Germline-derived CDR1 and CDR2 are SNHLY and FYNNEI. The ends lost 6 bases at V and 3 bases at J; junction bases unmatched: 7. The CDR3 DNA reads TGTGCCAGCAGGATTCGACAGGGGGGGACAGATACGCAGTATTTT. Translation gives CASRIRQGGTDTQYF.

This clone was counted between two and nine times. The chain couples TRBV4-1 to TRBJ2-3; weak D call: TRBD2 (5 bases). This CDR3 has 17 residues. V gave up 0 bases and J gave up 0 bases, with 13 bases separating them. CDR1 and CDR2 (germline): MGHRA, YSYEKL. The CDR3 nucleotides read TGCGCCAGCAGCCAAGAGCCGACTATGCCCAGCACAGATACGCAGTATTTT. Translated: CASSQEPTMPSTDTQYF.